Below, 5 T cell receptor beta chains from the same sample are listed, as sequenced in a study of cytomegalovirus exposure and HLA in healthy donors (dated by TCRdb to the late 2010s). The library relied on the immunoSEQ multiplex PCR assay. The multiplex PCR relied on a mix of 60 forward primers for TCR Vbeta segments and 13 reverse primers for TCR Jbeta segments. TCRdb re-hosts the immuneACCESS table, in-frame sequences only. Its copies lack some clones; in the studies checked, an unresolved V gene accounts for under half of them, and the cause for the rest is not known. This sample lists around 37,000 clones; 81% were detected once. The top ten clonotypes cover approximately 3% of the sample. The sequencing input was PBMCs. All receptors derive from a man aged 45 to 65 in good health and CMV-seronegative.

This clone has only a few counts. The rearrangement links TRBV5-1 to TRBJ1-1; 9 bases map to TRBD1. The CDR3 totals 17 residues. Germline loops: CDR1 SGHRS, CDR2 YFSETQ. Trimming removed 0 bases from V and 4 bases from J; junction bases left unmatched: 10. The chain's CDR3 is CASSLAYELTGGTEAFF. CDR3 in DNA: TGCGCCAGCAGCTTGGCCTACGAGTTGACAGGGGGCACTGAAGCTTTCTTT. Using reference TRBV5-1 and TRBJ1-1 for the parts outside the CDR3, the full variable domain is KAGVTQTPRYLIKTRGQQVTLSCSPISGHRSVSWYQQTPGQGLQFLFEYFSETQRNKGNFPGRFSGRQFSNSRSEMNVSTLELGDSALYLCASSLAYELTGGTEAFFGQGTRLTVV.

The chain employs TRBV18 and TRBJ2-7; the D gene is possibly TRBD2 (6 bases). Germline CDR1 is KGHSH and CDR2 is LQKENI. With 1 base removed from V and 0 bases from J, the gap between germline ends came to 10 bases. This CDR3 region has 15 residues. CDR3 sequence: CASSPQRDSSYEQYF. The DNA of the CDR3 is TGTGCCAGCTCACCACAACGGGACTCCTCCTACGAGCAGTACTTC. Full variable domain (remainder filled in from reference TRBV18 and TRBJ2-7): NAGVMQNPRHLVRRRGQEARLRCSPMKGHSHVYWYRQLPEEGLKFMVYLQKENIIDESGMPKERFSAEFPKEGPSILRIQQVVRGDSAAYFCASSPQRDSSYEQYFGPGTRLTVT.

This clone occurred a few times. The chain employs TRBV11-2 and TRBJ1-1; D is unresolved. The CDR3 covers 12 residues. Trimming removed 1 base from V and 7 bases from J, with 7 bases in between. The V gene's germline CDR1 is SGHAT and CDR2 FQNNGV. The CDR3 DNA reads as TGTGCCAGCAGCTTAGTGGAGGGTGAAGCTTTCTTT. Amino acid sequence: CASSLVEGEAFF.

J is TRBJ1-2 and V is TRBV4-1; D is perhaps TRBD1 (5 bases). CDR1 and CDR2 (germline): MGHRA, YSYEKL. The CDR3 runs 13 residues. Trimming stripped 0 bases from V and 8 bases from J, with 10 bases between. CDR3 protein: CASSQEGRGGYTF. CDR3 bases: TGCGCCAGCAGCCAAGAGGGAAGGGGAGGCTACACCTTC.

The chain recombines TRBV18 with TRBJ1-2; 8 bases are a match to TRBD1. V shed 1 base and J 1 base; nucleotides not matched to a gene: 8. The germline V gene has CDR1 KGHSH and CDR2 LQKENI. The CDR3 totals 17 residues. CDR3 sequence: CASSPRTGNGLNYGYTF. In DNA, the CDR3 is TGTGCCAGCTCACCACGGACAGGGAACGGGCTTAACTATGGCTACACCTTC.